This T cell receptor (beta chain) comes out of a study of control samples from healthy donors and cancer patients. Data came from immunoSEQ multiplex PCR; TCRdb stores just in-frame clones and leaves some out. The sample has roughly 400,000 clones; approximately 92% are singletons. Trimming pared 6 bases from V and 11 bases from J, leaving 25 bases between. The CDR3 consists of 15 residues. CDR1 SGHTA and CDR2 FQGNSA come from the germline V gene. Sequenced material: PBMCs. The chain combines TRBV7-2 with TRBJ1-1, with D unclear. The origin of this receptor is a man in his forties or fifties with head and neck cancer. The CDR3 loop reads CASRPDGIAQRRAFF. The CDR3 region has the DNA TGTGCCAGCAGACCAGATGGGATCGCGCAGCGTAGGGCTTTCTTT. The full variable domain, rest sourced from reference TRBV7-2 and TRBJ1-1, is GAGVSQSPSNKVTEKGKDVELRCDPISGHTALYWYRQSLGQGLEFLIYFQGNSAPDKSGLPSDRFSAERTGGSVSTLTIQRTQQEDSAVYLCASRPDGIAQRRAFFGQGTRLTVV.